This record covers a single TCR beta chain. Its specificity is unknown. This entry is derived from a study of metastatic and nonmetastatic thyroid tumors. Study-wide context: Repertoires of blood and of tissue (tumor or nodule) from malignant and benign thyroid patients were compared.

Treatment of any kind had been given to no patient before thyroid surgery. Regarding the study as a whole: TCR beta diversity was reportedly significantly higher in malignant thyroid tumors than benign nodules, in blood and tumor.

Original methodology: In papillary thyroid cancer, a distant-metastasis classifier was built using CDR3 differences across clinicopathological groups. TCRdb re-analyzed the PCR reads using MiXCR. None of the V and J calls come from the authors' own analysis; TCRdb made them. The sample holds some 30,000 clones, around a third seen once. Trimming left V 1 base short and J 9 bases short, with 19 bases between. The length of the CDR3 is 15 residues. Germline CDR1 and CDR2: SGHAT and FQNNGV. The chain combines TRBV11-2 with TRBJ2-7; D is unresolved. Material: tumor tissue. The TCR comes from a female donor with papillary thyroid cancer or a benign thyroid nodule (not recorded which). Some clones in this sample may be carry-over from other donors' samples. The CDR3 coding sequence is TGTGCCAGCAGCTTAGGTATGCAGTACAACTGGGGGCAGTACTTC. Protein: CASSLGMQYNWGQYF. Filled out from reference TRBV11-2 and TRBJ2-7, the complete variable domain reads EAGVAQSPRYKIIEKRQSVAFWCNPISGHATLYWYQQILGQGPKLLIQFQNNGVVDDSQLPKDRFSAERLKGVDSTLKIQPAKLEDSAVYLCASSLGMQYNWGQYFGPGTRLTVT.